One sample yielded the 7 T cell receptor beta chains listed below, sequenced in a study of T cell changes during pregnancy in multiple sclerosis. TCRdb's table, derived via immunoSEQ multiplex PCR, lists solely in-frame clones and lacks some. The table lists about 57,000 clones, around nine tenths of them singletons. The starting material was peripheral blood, obtained after pregnancy. These receptors came from a female donor with multiple sclerosis, enrolled in a pregnancy study.

The chain uses TRBV9 and TRBJ1-2, with a possible D match to TRBD1 (5 bases). The length of the CDR3 is 17 residues. The ends were cut back, 4 bases at V and 4 bases at J, with 23 bases in the middle. Germline CDR1 SGDLS, CDR2 YYNGEE. CDR3 loop: CASSHFQGQGLSYGYTF. The CDR3 bases are TGTGCCAGCAGCCACTTCCAAGGGCAGGGTCTCTCCTATGGCTACACCTTC.

V gene TRBV6-6 combines with J gene TRBJ1-1, with D uncertain. Germline V gene lookup returns CDR1 MNHNY and CDR2 SVGAGI (reference sequence). V was cut by 4 bases and J by 0 bases, with 9 bases left in between. CDR3 size: 14 residues. CDR3 in DNA: TGTGCCAGCAGTTCAGTACGATTGAACACTGAAGCTTTCTTT. As protein: CASSSVRLNTEAFF.

This clone was seen just once. In DNA, the CDR3 is TGCGCCAGCAGCTTACCCCGGGGGGGAGTGTCGAATGAGCAGTTCTTC. As protein: CASSLPRGGVSNEQFF. The rearrangement links TRBV5-1 to TRBJ2-1; 8 nucleotides line up with TRBD2. The V gene end was trimmed by 2 bases and the J gene end by 7 bases; junction bases not matched to a gene: 11. CDR3 size: 16 residues. Germline V gene data show CDR1 as SGHRS and CDR2 as YFSETQ.

V is TRBV7-2 and J is TRBJ2-1; D might be TRBD2 (5 bases). From germline, CDR1 is SGHTA and CDR2 FQGNSA. CDR3 length: 16 residues. V was pared by 0 bases and J by 0 bases, with 9 bases between. CDR3 region: CASSLAAAGSYNEQFF. CDR3 in DNA: TGTGCCAGCAGCTTAGCCGCGGCGGGCTCCTACAATGAGCAGTTCTTC.

The genes are TRBV10-3 and TRBJ2-1, with TRBD1 matching 8 bases. V lost 4 bases to trimming and J lost 3 bases; unmatched junction nucleotides: 2. CDR3 size: 14 residues. Germline assignment: CDR1 ENHRY and CDR2 SYGVKD. CDR3 region: CAISADRDYNEQFF. The CDR3 DNA follows: TGTGCCATCAGTGCGGACAGGGACTACAATGAGCAGTTCTTC.

The chain couples TRBV4-2 to TRBJ2-2; 10 bases map to TRBD2. The CDR3 extends over 19 amino acids. V gave up 8 bases and J gave up 5 bases; unmatched junction bases: 20. Germline-derived CDR1 and CDR2 are LGHNA and YNFKEQ. The CDR3 DNA sequence: TGTGCCAGCTCAAGCAGGGGGAGAGCGGGGGGGCCGGGGACCGGGGAGCTGTTTTTT. The encoded protein is CASSSRGRAGGPGTGELFF.

The chain is built from TRBV4-3 and TRBJ1-1; D is undetermined. V was trimmed by 4 bases and J by 1 base, leaving 16 bases between them. CDR1 is LGHNA, CDR2 YSLEER, per germline. The CDR3 loop spans 16 amino acids. CDR3 coding DNA: TGCGCCAGCAGCCGAATTCTTGGCGGGCAGAACACTGAAGCTTTCTTT. Translating gives CASSRILGGQNTEAFF.